This T cell receptor (beta chain) was recovered during a study of blood T cell repertoires in COVID-19. The wider study: The United States, Italy and Spain provided the acute and convalescent COVID-19 samples.

Trimming left V 4 bases short and J 3 bases short, with 18 bases between. The CDR3 covers 16 residues. Germline lookup yields CDR1 SGHAT and CDR2 FQNNGV. The authors' processing: Reference gene primer amplification yielded estimated nucleated cell counts. TCRdb's copy holds only in-frame clones and misses some; the assay was immunoSEQ multiplex PCR. V and J calls and clone size are those listed in that table; D and trimming were worked out from the DNA. The sample consists of about 210,000 clones, 85% of them appearing once. This study enrolled people aged 18 to 89 from roughly 24 US geographic areas. Recovered Cohort 3 donors showed two negative PCRs, clearance, or symptom resolution.

Sequenced input: PBMCs or T cells enriched from blood (not recorded which). The genes are TRBV11-2 and TRBJ1-2; maybe TRBD1 (5 bases). This TCR came from a middle-aged man who had recovered from COVID-19. In nucleotides, the CDR3 is TGTGCCAGCAGCTCCACGCAGGGCAGGGAGGACTATGGCTACACCTTC. This translates into CASSSTQGREDYGYTF.